This T cell receptor (beta chain) was sequenced during a study of shared clonotypes between healthy human individuals. Overall study context: Three plates were used per donor for CD4 naive, three for CD4 memory, two for CD8 naive and one for CD8 memory. Points from the study as a whole: Across subsets, estimated richness was generally greater for naive than for memory populations.

From germline, CDR1 is LNHDA and CDR2 SQIVND (reference sequence). This CDR3 has 15 residues. Deletions cut 5 bases from V and 1 base from J, with 15 bases between. Here immunoSEQ multiplex PCR was the method, and the copy in TCRdb shows in-frame clones only, minus some. The sample lists about 1 million clones, roughly 75% occurring once. On this clone: The target antigen is unknown.

Sequences were obtained from memory CD4+ T cells sorted from blood. Described subset: CD45RA-negative fraction. The TCR originated in a man younger than 30 in good health. The chain links TRBV19 to TRBJ2-7; D may be TRBD1 (5 bases). CDR3 sequence reads: CASSDMVGASYEQYF. The CDR3 nucleotides are TGTGCCAGTAGTGACATGGTTGGGGCTTCCTACGAGCAGTACTTC.